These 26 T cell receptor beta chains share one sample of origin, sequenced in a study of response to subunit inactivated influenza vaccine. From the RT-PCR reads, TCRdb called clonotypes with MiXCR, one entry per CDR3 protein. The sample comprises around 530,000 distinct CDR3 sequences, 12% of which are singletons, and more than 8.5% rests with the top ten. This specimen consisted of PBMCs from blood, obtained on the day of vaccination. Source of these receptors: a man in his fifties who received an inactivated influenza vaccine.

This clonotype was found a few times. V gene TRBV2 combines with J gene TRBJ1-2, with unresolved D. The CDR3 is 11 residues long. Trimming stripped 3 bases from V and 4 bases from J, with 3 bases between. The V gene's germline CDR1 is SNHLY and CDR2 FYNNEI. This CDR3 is CASSDGYGYTF. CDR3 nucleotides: TGTGCCAGCAGTGATGGCTATGGCTACACCTTC.

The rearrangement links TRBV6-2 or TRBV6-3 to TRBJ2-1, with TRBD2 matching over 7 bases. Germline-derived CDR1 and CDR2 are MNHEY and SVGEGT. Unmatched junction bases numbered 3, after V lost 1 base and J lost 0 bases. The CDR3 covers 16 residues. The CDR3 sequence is CASSYLGGSSYNEQFF. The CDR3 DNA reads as TGTGCCAGCAGTTACTTAGGCGGGAGCTCCTACAATGAGCAGTTCTTC.

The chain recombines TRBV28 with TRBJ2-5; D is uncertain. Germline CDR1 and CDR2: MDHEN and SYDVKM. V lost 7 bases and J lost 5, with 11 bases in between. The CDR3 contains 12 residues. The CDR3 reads CASTQSRETQYF. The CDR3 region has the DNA TGTGCCAGCACTCAGTCGCGGGAGACCCAGTACTTC. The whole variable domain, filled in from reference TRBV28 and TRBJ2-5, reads DVKVTQSSRYLVKRTGEKVFLECVQDMDHENMFWYRQDPGLGLRLIYFSYDVKMKEKGDIPEGYSVSREKKERFSLILESASTNQTSMYLCASTQSRETQYFGPGTRLLVL.

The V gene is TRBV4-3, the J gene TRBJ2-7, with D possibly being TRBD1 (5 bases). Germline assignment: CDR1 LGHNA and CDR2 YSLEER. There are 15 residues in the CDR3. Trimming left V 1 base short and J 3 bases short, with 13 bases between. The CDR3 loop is CASSQGTPPSYEQYF. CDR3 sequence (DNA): TGCGCCAGCAGCCAAGGGACACCCCCGAGCTACGAGCAGTACTTC.

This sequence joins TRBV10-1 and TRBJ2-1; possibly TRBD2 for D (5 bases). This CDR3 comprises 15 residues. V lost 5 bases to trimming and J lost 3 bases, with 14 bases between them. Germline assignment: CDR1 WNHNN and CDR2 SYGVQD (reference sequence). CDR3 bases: TGCGCCAGCAGTAGGACGTCAGGAGGCTACAATGAGCAGTTCTTC. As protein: CASSRTSGGYNEQFF.

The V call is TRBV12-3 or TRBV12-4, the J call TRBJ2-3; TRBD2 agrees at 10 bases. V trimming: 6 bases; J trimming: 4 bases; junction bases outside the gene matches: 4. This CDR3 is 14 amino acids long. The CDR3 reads CASRPSGRADTQYF. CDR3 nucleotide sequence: TGTGCCAGCAGACCTAGCGGGAGAGCAGATACGCAGTATTTT.

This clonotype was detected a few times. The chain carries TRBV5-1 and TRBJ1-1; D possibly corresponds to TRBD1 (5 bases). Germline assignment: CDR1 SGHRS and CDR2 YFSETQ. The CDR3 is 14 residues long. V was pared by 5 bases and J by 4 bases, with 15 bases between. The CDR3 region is CASSSGHAGTEAFF. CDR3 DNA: TGCGCCAGCAGTAGTGGACATGCGGGCACTGAAGCTTTCTTT.

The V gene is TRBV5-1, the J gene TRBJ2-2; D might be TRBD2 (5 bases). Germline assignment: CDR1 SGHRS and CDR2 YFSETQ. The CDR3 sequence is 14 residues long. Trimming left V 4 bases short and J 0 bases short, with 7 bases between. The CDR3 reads CASSVTTNTGELFF. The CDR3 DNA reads TGCGCCAGCAGCGTGACTACGAACACCGGGGAGCTGTTTTTT.

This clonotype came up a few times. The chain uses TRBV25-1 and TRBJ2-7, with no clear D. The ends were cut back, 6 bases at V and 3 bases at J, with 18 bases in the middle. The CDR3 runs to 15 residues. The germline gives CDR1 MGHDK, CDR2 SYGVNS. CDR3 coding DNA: TGTGCCAGCAGGCCGCCGGGCAGATCGCACTACGAGCAGTACTTC. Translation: CASRPPGRSHYEQYF.

In DNA form, the CDR3 reads TGTGCCAGCAGCTTAGCTTGGAACAGGATTAGCACAGATACGCAGTATTTT. Translating gives CASSLAWNRISTDTQYF. This sequence joins TRBV7-6 and TRBJ2-3; possibly TRBD1 for D (5 bases). The CDR3 contains 17 residues. With 0 bases removed from V and 0 bases from J, the gap between germline ends came to 13 bases. Germline loops: CDR1 SGHVS, CDR2 FNYEAQ.

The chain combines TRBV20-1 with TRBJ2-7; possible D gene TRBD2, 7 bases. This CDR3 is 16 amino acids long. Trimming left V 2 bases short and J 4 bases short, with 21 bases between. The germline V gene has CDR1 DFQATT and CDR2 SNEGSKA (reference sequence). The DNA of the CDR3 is TGCAGTGCTAGACGCCTCAGCGGGACAACCTGGTACGAGCAGTACTTC. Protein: CSARRLSGTTWYEQYF.

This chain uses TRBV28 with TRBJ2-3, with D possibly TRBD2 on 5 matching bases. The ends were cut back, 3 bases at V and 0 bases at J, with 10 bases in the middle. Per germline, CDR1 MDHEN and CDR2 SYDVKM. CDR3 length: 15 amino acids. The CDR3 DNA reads TGTGCCAGCAGTTTTGAGGGCGGGAGCACAGATACGCAGTATTTT. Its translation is CASSFEGGSTDTQYF.

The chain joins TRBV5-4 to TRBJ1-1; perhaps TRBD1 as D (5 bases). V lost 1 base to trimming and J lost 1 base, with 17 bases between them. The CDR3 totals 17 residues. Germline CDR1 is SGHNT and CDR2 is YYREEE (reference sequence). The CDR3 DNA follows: TGTGCCAGCAGCTTGTATAGCGGCGCAGGGACGAACACTGAAGCTTTCTTT. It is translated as CASSLYSGAGTNTEAFF.

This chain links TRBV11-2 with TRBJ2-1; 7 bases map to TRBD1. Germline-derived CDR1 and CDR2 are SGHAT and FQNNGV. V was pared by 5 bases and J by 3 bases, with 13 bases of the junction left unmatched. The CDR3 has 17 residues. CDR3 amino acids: CASSSFQDRRHYNEQFF. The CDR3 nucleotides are TGTGCCAGCAGCAGTTTTCAGGACAGGAGACACTACAATGAGCAGTTCTTC.

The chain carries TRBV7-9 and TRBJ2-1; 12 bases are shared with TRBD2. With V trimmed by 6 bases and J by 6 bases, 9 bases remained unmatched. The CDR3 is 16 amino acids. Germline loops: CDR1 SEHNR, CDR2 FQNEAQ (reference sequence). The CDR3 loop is CASSQRTSGISNEQFF. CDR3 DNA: TGTGCCAGCAGTCAAAGGACTAGCGGGATAAGCAATGAGCAGTTCTTC.

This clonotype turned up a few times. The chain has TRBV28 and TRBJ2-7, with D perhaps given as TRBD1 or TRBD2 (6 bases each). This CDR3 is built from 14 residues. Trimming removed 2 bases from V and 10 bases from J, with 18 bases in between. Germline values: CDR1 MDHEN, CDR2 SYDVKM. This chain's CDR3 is CASSLGRGKGGQYF. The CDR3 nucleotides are TGTGCCAGCAGTTTAGGACGCGGGAAGGGGGGACAGTACTTC. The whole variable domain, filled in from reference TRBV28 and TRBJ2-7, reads DVKVTQSSRYLVKRTGEKVFLECVQDMDHENMFWYRQDPGLGLRLIYFSYDVKMKEKGDIPEGYSVSREKKERFSLILESASTNQTSMYLCASSLGRGKGGQYFGPGTRLTVT.

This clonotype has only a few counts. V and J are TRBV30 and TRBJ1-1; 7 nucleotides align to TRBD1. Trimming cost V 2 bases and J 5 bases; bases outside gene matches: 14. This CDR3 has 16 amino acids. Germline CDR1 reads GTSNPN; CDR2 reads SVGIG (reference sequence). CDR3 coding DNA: TGTGCCTGGAGTCAAATCCGACAGGGCTTCAAAACTGAAGCTTTCTTT. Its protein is CAWSQIRQGFKTEAFF.

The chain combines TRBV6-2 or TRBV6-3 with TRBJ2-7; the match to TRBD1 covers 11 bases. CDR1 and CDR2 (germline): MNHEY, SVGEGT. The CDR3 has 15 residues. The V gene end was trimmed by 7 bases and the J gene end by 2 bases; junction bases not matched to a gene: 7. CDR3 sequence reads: CASTEGQGGTYEQYF. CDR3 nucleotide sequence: TGTGCCAGCACCGAGGGACAGGGGGGTACCTACGAGCAGTACTTC.

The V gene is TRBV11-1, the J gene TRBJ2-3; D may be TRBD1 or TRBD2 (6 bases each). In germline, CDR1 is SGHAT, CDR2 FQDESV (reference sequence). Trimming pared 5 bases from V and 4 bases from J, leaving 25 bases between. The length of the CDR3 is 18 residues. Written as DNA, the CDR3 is TGTGCCAGCAGCGGCCGACAGGTTGGAACAACGGGGGCAGATACGCAGTATTTT. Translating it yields CASSGRQVGTTGADTQYF.

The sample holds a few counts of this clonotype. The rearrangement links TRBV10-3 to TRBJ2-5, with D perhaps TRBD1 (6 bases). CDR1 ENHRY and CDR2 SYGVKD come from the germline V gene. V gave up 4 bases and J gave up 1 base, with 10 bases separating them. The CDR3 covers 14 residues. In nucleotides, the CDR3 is TGTGCCATCAGTGGTCTGGGGGCCCAAGAGACCCAGTACTTC. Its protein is CAISGLGAQETQYF.

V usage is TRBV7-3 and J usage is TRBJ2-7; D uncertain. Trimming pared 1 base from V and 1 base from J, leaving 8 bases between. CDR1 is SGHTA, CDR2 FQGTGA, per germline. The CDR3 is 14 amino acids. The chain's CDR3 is CASSLNDGSYEQYF. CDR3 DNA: TGTGCCAGCAGCTTAAACGACGGTTCCTACGAGCAGTACTTC.

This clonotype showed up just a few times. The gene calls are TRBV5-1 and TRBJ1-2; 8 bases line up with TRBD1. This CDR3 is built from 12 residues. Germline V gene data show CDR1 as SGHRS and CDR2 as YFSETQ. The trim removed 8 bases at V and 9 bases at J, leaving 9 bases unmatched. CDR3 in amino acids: CARGPGGGSYTF. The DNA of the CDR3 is TGCGCCAGAGGACCAGGGGGCGGGAGCTACACCTTC. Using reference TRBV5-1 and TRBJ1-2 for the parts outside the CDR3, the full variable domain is KAGVTQTPRYLIKTRGQQVTLSCSPISGHRSVSWYQQTPGQGLQFLFEYFSETQRNKGNFPGRFSGRQFSNSRSEMNVSTLELGDSALYLCARGPGGGSYTFGSGTRLTVV.

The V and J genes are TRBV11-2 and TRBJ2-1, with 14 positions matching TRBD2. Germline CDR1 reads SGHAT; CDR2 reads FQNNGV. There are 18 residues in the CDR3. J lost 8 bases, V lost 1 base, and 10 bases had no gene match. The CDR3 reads CASSLGWRLAGGGDEQFF. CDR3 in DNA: TGTGCCAGCAGCTTAGGTTGGAGACTAGCGGGAGGGGGCGATGAGCAGTTCTTC.

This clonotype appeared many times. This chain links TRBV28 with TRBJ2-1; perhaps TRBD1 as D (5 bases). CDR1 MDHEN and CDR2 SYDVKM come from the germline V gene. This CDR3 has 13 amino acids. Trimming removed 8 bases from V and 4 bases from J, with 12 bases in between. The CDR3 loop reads CASCPPGYNEQFF. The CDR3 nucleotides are TGTGCCAGCTGCCCTCCAGGGTACAATGAGCAGTTCTTC.

The CDR3 protein is CASSDAGWETQYF. The CDR3, as DNA: TGTGCCAGCAGTGATGCGGGGTGGGAGACCCAGTACTTC. The chain joins TRBV2 to TRBJ2-5; D might be TRBD2 (6 bases). CDR3 length: 13 amino acids. Per germline, CDR1 SNHLY and CDR2 FYNNEI. Deletions cut 3 bases from V and 5 bases from J, with 10 bases between.

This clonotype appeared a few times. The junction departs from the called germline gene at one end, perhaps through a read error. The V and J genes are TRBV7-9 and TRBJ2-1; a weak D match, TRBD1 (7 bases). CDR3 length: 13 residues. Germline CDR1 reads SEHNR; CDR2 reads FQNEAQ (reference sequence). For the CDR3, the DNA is TGTGCCAGCAGCTTAGATAACGGAGGGGGCACAGTGTTC. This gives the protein CASSLDNGGGTVF.